This T cell receptor (beta chain) stems from a study of blood T cells in healthy people across ages. On this clonotype: Its antigen is still unknown.

Then a second PCR, running roughly 6 to 12 cycles, was carried out with a sample-barcoded 5' primer and a J-beta primer mix. The authors tagged each cDNA molecule using a template-switch adaptor with 12 random nucleotides. TCRdb itself ran the 5' RACE reads through MiXCR, one entry per CDR3 protein. The sample has around 1,600,000 distinct CDR3 sequences; around 40% are singletons. Per germline, CDR1 SQVTM and CDR2 ANQGSEA. With V trimmed by 4 bases and J by 7 bases, 12 bases remained unmatched. The CDR3 totals 14 residues. The draw of peripheral blood yielded around 10 milliliters from each donor. Study-wide results and limits: Measured against age, TCR beta diversity per million T cells decreased in a roughly linear manner. It was held that diversity estimates obtained from one million T cells represented underestimates.

The V and J genes are TRBV29-1 and TRBJ1-2, with TRBD1 identical over 7 bases. The sample consisted of blood. This TCR was recovered from a woman younger than 30 in good health. The DNA of the CDR3 is TGCAGCGTTGGCAATTCCAGGGGGTACTGTGGCTACACCTTC. This translates into CSVGNSRGYCGYTF.